The 29 T cell receptor beta chains listed next were all sequenced from one sample in a study of blood T cell repertoires in COVID-19. Here immunoSEQ multiplex PCR was the method, and the copy in TCRdb shows in-frame clones only, minus some. The table records roughly 290,000 clones, around nine tenths of them present only once. The sequenced sample was peripheral blood. The receptors were gathered from a woman aged 60-70 years with acute or convalescent COVID-19.

This clone has only a few counts. CDR3 in amino acids: CSASSQKSYGYTF. The DNA for the CDR3 is TGCAGTGCTAGTAGTCAGAAAAGTTATGGCTACACCTTC. The genes are TRBV20-1 and TRBJ1-2; D remains unclear. Germline loops: CDR1 DFQATT, CDR2 SNEGSKA (reference sequence). The CDR3 runs 13 residues. V dropped 3 bases and J dropped 5 bases, with 13 bases sitting between them.

In its sample, this clone was seen once. The J gene is TRBJ1-4, the V gene TRBV5-4, with D perhaps TRBD1 (6 bases). The V end was cut by 0 bases, the J end by 8 bases, with 17 bases between. There are 16 residues in the CDR3. From germline, CDR1 is SGHNT and CDR2 YYREEE (reference sequence). CDR3 protein: CASSLGAGTTREKLFF. CDR3 nucleotide sequence: TGTGCCAGCAGCTTGGGGGCAGGGACAACTAGGGAAAAACTGTTTTTT.

The genes are TRBV7-8 and TRBJ2-7; 7 bases map to TRBD2. The CDR3 has 15 residues. The trim removed 2 bases at V and 6 bases at J, leaving 10 bases unmatched. The germline CDR1 and CDR2 sequences are SGHVS and FQNEAQ. The CDR3, as DNA: TGTGCCAGCAGCTTAAACCTAGCGGATTCGAGCGAGCAGTACTTC. This gives the protein CASSLNLADSSEQYF.

The chain couples TRBV9 to TRBJ1-3; unclear D gene. The CDR3 runs to 14 residues. Trimming removed 0 bases from V and 0 bases from J, with 4 bases in between. Germline loops: CDR1 SGDLS, CDR2 YYNGEE. For the CDR3, the DNA is TGTGCCAGCAGCGTAGGGAGCTCTGGAAACACCATATATTTT. It yields the protein CASSVGSSGNTIYF.

The chain joins TRBV5-4 to TRBJ2-2, with D perhaps matching TRBD2 (7 bases). V gave up 1 base and J gave up 3 bases, with 10 bases separating them. CDR1 is SGHNT and CDR2 is YYREEE in the germline V gene (reference sequence). The CDR3 is made up of 15 amino acids. CDR3 in amino acids: CASSLQGRDTGELFF. DNA for the CDR3: TGTGCCAGCAGCTTGCAGGGGAGGGACACCGGGGAGCTGTTTTTT. The variable domain in full, completed from reference TRBV5-4 and TRBJ2-2, reads ETGVTQSPTHLIKTRGQQVTLRCSSQSGHNTVSWYQQALGQGPQFIFQYYREEENGRGNFPPRFSGLQFPNYSSELNVNALELDDSALYLCASSLQGRDTGELFFGEGSRLTVL.

The chain couples TRBV21-1 to TRBJ2-7; TRBD1 reflects the table's D call only, with no check against the DNA. TRBV21-1 is a pseudogene locus. The CDR3 consists of 12 residues. The CDR3 sequence: CASRTGGNEQYF. For the CDR3, the DNA is TGTGCCAGCAGAACAGGGGGCAACGAGCAGTACTTC.

The gene calls are TRBV28 and TRBJ1-1, with D hard to call. This CDR3 has 14 residues. Trimming took 2 bases from V and 0 from J, leaving 7 bases between them. Germline V gene data show CDR1 as MDHEN and CDR2 as SYDVKM. The CDR3 sequence is CASSLGRMNTEAFF. CDR3 bases: TGTGCCAGCAGTTTAGGGAGGATGAACACTGAAGCTTTCTTT.

The chain couples TRBV27 to TRBJ1-5, with 8 bases lining up with TRBD1. V was pared by 8 bases and J by 1 base, with 10 bases of the junction left unmatched. The CDR3 length is 16 residues. The germline gives CDR1 MNHEY, CDR2 SMNVEV (reference sequence). The DNA for the CDR3 is TGTGCCAGCGGGTTAACACAGGGGGTAAGCAATCAGCCCCAGCATTTT. This gives the protein CASGLTQGVSNQPQHF.

This sequence joins TRBV18 and TRBJ2-1; tentatively, D is TRBD1 (6 bases). Trimming took off 8 bases at V and 2 bases at J, with 10 bases between the two ends. The CDR3 spans 13 residues. Per the germline V gene, CDR1 is KGHSH and CDR2 is LQKENI. The CDR3 nucleotides read TGTGCCAGCGCCCAGGGGCCCTACAATGAGCAGTTCTTC. Translated, it gives CASAQGPYNEQFF.

The chain uses TRBV29-1 and TRBJ1-2; the D is unclear. Germline CDR1 and CDR2: SQVTM and ANQGSEA. Between the trimmed V and J ends, which lost 2 bases and 8 bases, there was a span of 12 bases. This CDR3 spans 12 amino acids. The CDR3 coding sequence is TGCAGCGTTGAAACCGCGGGCTTGGGCTACACCTTC. Its protein product is CSVETAGLGYTF.

The V and J genes are TRBV12-3 or TRBV12-4 and TRBJ2-5; D is possibly TRBD1 (5 bases). Between the trimmed V and J ends, which lost 7 bases and 3 bases, there was a span of 6 bases. The CDR3 consists of 11 residues. The CDR3 region has the DNA TGTGCCAGCAAAGGGGAAGAGACCCAGTACTTC. It encodes CASKGEETQYF.

The chain has TRBV4-2 and TRBJ1-3, with TRBD1 as a possible D gene (6 bases). The V end was cut by 2 bases, the J end by 0 bases, with 11 bases between. From germline, CDR1 is LGHNA and CDR2 YNFKEQ. The CDR3 extends over 16 amino acids. The CDR3 DNA sequence: TGTGCCAGCAGCCAAATACAGGGCCGCTCTGGAAACACCATATATTTT. This sequence encodes CASSQIQGRSGNTIYF.

This clone was counted between two and nine times. The J gene is TRBJ1-5, the V gene TRBV28, with D possibly matching TRBD1 (5 bases). CDR1 MDHEN and CDR2 SYDVKM come from the germline V gene. CDR3 size: 15 residues. Between the trimmed V and J ends, which lost 3 bases and 2 bases, there was a span of 11 bases. The DNA for the CDR3 is TGTGCCAGCAGTTTGAGACAGTACGGCAATCAGCCCCAGCATTTT. As protein: CASSLRQYGNQPQHF.

For this clone: At one boundary the junction diverges from the germline segment, which might be a read error. Different DNA sequences within this sample yield the same CDR3. The chain combines TRBV30 with TRBJ2-7; possibly TRBD2 for D (5 bases). This CDR3 region has 14 residues. From germline, CDR1 is GTSNPN and CDR2 SVGIG (reference sequence). This CDR3 is CAWSALLGVNEQYF. CDR3 sequence (DNA): TGTGCTTGGAGTGCACTTCTCGGGGTGAACGAGCAGTACTTC.

This chain links TRBV19 with TRBJ1-1; D not certain. V dropped 6 bases and J dropped 5 bases, with 19 bases sitting between them. The CDR3 consists of 15 residues. Germline CDR1 LNHDA, CDR2 SQIVND (reference sequence). CDR3 in amino acids: CASRQQAGGRTEAFF. DNA for the CDR3: TGTGCCAGTAGACAGCAGGCTGGAGGACGAACTGAAGCTTTCTTT.

This clone came up a few times. The CDR3 bases are TGCGCCAGCACCCCGACAGGGAGCGAGCAGTATTTT. Translating gives CASTPTGSEQYF. The chain links TRBV10-1 to TRBJ2-3; TRBD1 matches at 7 bases. Germline values: CDR1 WNHNN, CDR2 SYGVQD (reference sequence). The CDR3 runs 12 residues. The V gene end was trimmed by 7 bases and the J gene end by 11 bases; junction bases not matched to a gene: 9.

V usage is TRBV27 and J usage is TRBJ2-7, with 7 bases lining up with TRBD2. Germline CDR1 MNHEY, CDR2 SMNVEV (reference sequence). This CDR3 has 15 residues. Trimming removed 2 bases from V and 0 bases from J; junction bases left unmatched: 4. CDR3 amino acids: CASSLERGFSYEQYF. CDR3 bases: TGTGCCAGCAGTTTAGAGCGGGGCTTCTCCTACGAGCAGTACTTC.

This chain uses TRBV2 with TRBJ2-3; 7 bases match TRBD2. The CDR3 is 14 amino acids. The germline gives CDR1 SNHLY, CDR2 FYNNEI. After removal of 1 base from V and 6 bases from J, the junction contained 4 bases not matched to a gene. CDR3 region: CASSEGGLSDTQYF. The DNA for the CDR3 is TGTGCCAGCAGTGAAGGGGGACTATCTGATACGCAGTATTTT. The full variable domain, in which reference TRBV2 and TRBJ2-3 provide the parts outside the CDR3, is EPEVTQTPSHQVTQMGQEVILRCVPISNHLYFYWYRQILGQKVEFLVSFYNNEISEKSEIFDDQFSVERPDGSNFTLKIRSTKLEDSAMYFCASSEGGLSDTQYFGPGTRLTVL.

CDR3 nucleotides: TGTGCCAGCAGTTACTCGAGCTACGAGCAGTACTTC. Amino acid sequence: CASSYSSYEQYF. The chain has TRBV6-2 or TRBV6-3 and TRBJ2-7; D is undetermined. The CDR3 loop spans 12 amino acids. Per germline, CDR1 MNHEY and CDR2 SVGEGT. Trimming removed 0 bases from V and 3 bases from J, with 3 bases in between.

V usage is TRBV27 and J usage is TRBJ2-7; weak D call: TRBD1 (5 bases). Germline CDR1 MNHEY, CDR2 SMNVEV (reference sequence). The CDR3 has 14 residues. V was trimmed by 5 bases and J by 2 bases, leaving 13 bases between them. Written as DNA, the CDR3 is TGTGCCAGCAGTCTGAGACTGGGGCCCTACGAGCAGTACTTC. Translation gives CASSLRLGPYEQYF.

The CDR3 DNA reads TGTGCCTGGATGGGACAACCTAATTCACCCCTCCACTTT. This codes for CAWMGQPNSPLHF. This sequence joins TRBV30 and TRBJ1-6, with D possibly being TRBD1 (6 bases). This CDR3 region has 13 residues. CDR1 is GTSNPN and CDR2 is SVGIG in the germline V gene (reference sequence). The ends were cut back, 4 bases at V and 6 bases at J, with 10 bases in the middle.

The V and J genes are TRBV10-3 and TRBJ2-1, with D maybe TRBD1 (5 bases). The V end was cut by 8 bases, the J end by 5 bases, with 10 bases between. This CDR3 is built from 12 residues. CDR1 ENHRY and CDR2 SYGVKD come from the germline V gene. The CDR3 loop reads CAISDRNNEQFF. The DNA for the CDR3 is TGTGCCATCTCTGACAGAAACAATGAGCAGTTCTTC.

The chain joins TRBV18 to TRBJ1-5; D remains ambiguous. The CDR3 consists of 14 residues. CDR1 and CDR2 (germline): KGHSH, LQKENI. With 1 base removed from V and 7 bases from J, the gap between germline ends came to 11 bases. This chain's CDR3 is CASSPRRAGQPQHF. Here the CDR3 DNA reads TGTGCCAGCTCACCACGGAGGGCGGGGCAGCCCCAGCATTTT.

The chain links TRBV7-9 to TRBJ2-7, with 10 bases aligning to TRBD1. The junction had 8 bases not matched to a gene; V was cut back by 4 bases and J by 2 bases. CDR1 SEHNR and CDR2 FQNEAQ come from the germline V gene (reference sequence). This CDR3 contains 16 residues. CDR3 in amino acids: CASSSGSGTGAYEQYF. In DNA, the CDR3 is TGTGCCAGCAGCTCCGGCTCTGGGACAGGGGCCTACGAGCAGTACTTC.

The gene calls are TRBV10-3 and TRBJ2-7; D not certain. From germline, CDR1 is ENHRY and CDR2 SYGVKD. V was cut by 1 base and J by 0 bases, with 13 bases left in between. This CDR3 spans 16 amino acids. CDR3 nucleotide sequence: TGTGCCATCAGTGAGTGGGCCCTGAGAAGCTCCTACGAGCAGTACTTC. Translating gives CAISEWALRSSYEQYF.

The rearrangement uses TRBV6-1 and TRBJ1-4; possibly TRBD1 for D (5 bases). The CDR3 has 15 amino acids. The germline V gene encodes CDR1 MNHNS and CDR2 SASEGT. V was pared by 2 bases and J by 8 bases, with 15 bases between. The CDR3 DNA is TGTGCCAGCAGTGAATACGGCAGGGTGAACGAAAAACTGTTTTTT. Residues: CASSEYGRVNEKLFF.

This sequence joins TRBV3-1 (or the pseudogene TRBV3-2) and TRBJ1-3; 7 bases map to TRBD1. The CDR3 runs 15 residues. Unmatched junction bases numbered 3, after V lost 4 bases and J lost 0 bases. CDR1 and CDR2 from the germline V gene are LGHDT and YNNKEL (reference sequence). The CDR3, as DNA: TGTGCCAGCAGCCGACAGGGCAACTCTGGAAACACCATATATTTT. It yields the protein CASSRQGNSGNTIYF.

V usage is TRBV29-1 and J usage is TRBJ2-6, with D tentatively TRBD1 (5 bases). V was clipped by 1 base and J by 12 bases, with 13 bases between them. Germline CDR1 SQVTM, CDR2 ANQGSEA. The CDR3 has 13 amino acids. CDR3 in amino acids: CSVEGGGAGVLTF. CDR3 nucleotide sequence: TGCAGCGTTGAAGGCGGTGGGGCCGGCGTCCTGACTTTC. The whole variable domain, filled in from reference TRBV29-1 and TRBJ2-6, reads SAVISQKPSRDICQRGTSLTIQCQVDSQVTMMFWYRQQPGQSLTLIATANQGSEATYESGFVIDKFPISRPNLTFSTLTVSNMSPEDSSIYLCSVEGGGAGVLTFGAGSRLTVL.

Worth noting for this clone: Other DNA sequences within the sample encode an identical CDR3. The chain combines TRBV6-2 or TRBV6-3 with TRBJ2-1; TRBD2 agrees at 8 bases. Germline lookup yields CDR1 MNHEY and CDR2 SVGEGT. With 2 bases clipped from V and 6 bases from J, the junction kept 9 bases outside the gene matches. CDR3 length: 16 residues. The CDR3 loop reads CASSYLRAGVANEQFF. In DNA form, the CDR3 reads TGTGCCAGCAGTTACCTCAGAGCGGGAGTAGCCAATGAGCAGTTCTTC.